This note documents a single TCR beta chain sequence. The CDR3 runs 16 residues. V was pared by 3 bases and J by 0 bases, with 9 bases between. Germline CDR1 and CDR2: MDHEN and SYDVKM. This record belongs to a study of blood T cell repertoires in COVID-19. Study at large: Acute and convalescent COVID-19 specimens originated in the United States, Italy and Spain.

Some clones are missing from TCRdb's copy, which holds only in-frame ones; the method was immunoSEQ multiplex PCR. The sample yields roughly 170,000 clones, more than 70% seen once. The material sequenced was PBMCs or T cells enriched from blood (not recorded which). This receptor was obtained from a woman aged 45 to 65 in a cohort exposed to, infected with or recovered from COVID-19 (not recorded which). This sequence joins TRBV28 and TRBJ1-6, with unresolved D. In nucleotides, the CDR3 is TGTGCCAGCAGTTTTGAGGGAAGCTCCTATAATTCACCCCTCCACTTT. Translation gives CASSFEGSSYNSPLHF.